The clone carrying this T cell receptor (beta chain) was seen only a few times. Its cognate antigen is unknown. Healthy Caucasian individuals from Russia aged 6 to 90 were enrolled as donors. It was with a sample-barcoded 5' primer and a J-beta primer mix that a second PCR of roughly 7 to 12 cycles was run. In TCRdb, the 5' RACE reads were re-called with MiXCR into one record per CDR3 protein. The table has about 1.4 million distinct CDR3 sequences, 45% to 70% seen once. This sample stems from a study of blood T cells in healthy people across ages. Looking at the study overall: There was about one barcoded beta molecule captured by template switching per two T cells. Study-wide results and caveats: Shifts in expanded clonotypes may have been confounded by donor CMV status, which was unknown.

The specimen sequenced was blood. The TCR originated in a man aged 18 to 35 in good health.

CDR3 bases: TGTGCCAGCAGCTCCCCAGGGGGGGAATACGAGCAGTACTTC. As protein: CASSSPGGEYEQYF. The chain links TRBV7-9 to TRBJ2-7; the D call may be TRBD1 or TRBD2 (7 bases each). The CDR3 length is 14 residues. V shed 4 bases and J shed 4 bases, with 14 bases lying between them. Germline V lookup: CDR1 SEHNR, CDR2 FQNEAQ (reference sequence).